The rows below give T cell receptor beta chains drawn from one sample of a study of preoperative IRX-2 immunotherapy in early breast cancer. The assay was immunoSEQ multiplex PCR, and TCRdb's table has in-frame clones only and misses some. This sample yields more than 35,000 clones, of which about 72% are seen a single time; approximately 1.1% belongs to the top ten. This specimen consisted of tumor tissue, obtained after IRX-2 immunotherapy. The receptors derive from a human donor with breast cancer. Both conserved end residues are part of each CDR3.

15	TRBV30	TRBJ1-1	CAWSETGRENTEAFF
13	TRBV28	TRBJ2-7	CASMGLPRYEQYF
15	TRBV10-2	TRBJ2-3	CASSEAGRSTDTQYF
15	TRBV30	TRBJ2-1	CAWNGLASGNNEQFF
14	TRBV18	TRBJ2-2	CASSPVQNTGELFF
12	TRBV29-1	TRBJ2-1	CSVGRRMGEQFF
15	TRBV19	TRBJ2-3	CASSIKYGSTDTQYF
14	TRBV6-8	TRBJ2-7	CASSYSAKGSGQYF
14	TRBV10-2	TRBJ1-6	CASSPDRTHSPLHF
13	TRBV7-1	TRBJ2-7	CATLDRETNEQYF
16	TRBV6-8	TRBJ1-5	CASSPGISDSNQPQHF
15	TRBV19	TRBJ2-7	CASSIGWDSDYEQYF
13	TRBV29-1	TRBJ1-1	CSVEDPGMTEAFF
12	TRBV25-1	TRBJ1-6	CASSDRGEPLHF
15	TRBV14	TRBJ1-2	CASSLGAPQVRGYTF
14	TRBV6-8	TRBJ1-1	CASTQKAGATEAFF
16	TRBV11-3	TRBJ1-2	CASSLALGRGDYGYTF
14	TRBV28	TRBJ2-5	CASSFSPGTGRQYF
18	TRBV6-7	TRBJ2-1	CASSPLERGTHLHNEQFF
12	TRBV12-5	TRBJ1-3	CASGPDRTTIYF
15	TRBV5-1	TRBJ1-1	CASSPKAAMNTEAFF
14	TRBV10-2	TRBJ2-5	CASSELGPSETQYF
12	TRBV6-8	TRBJ1-2	CASSERNYGYTF
15	TRBV6-7	TRBJ1-4	CASSLTGGVNEKLFF
13	TRBV18	TRBJ2-1	CASSPRTGNEQFF
15	TRBV11-3	TRBJ1-4	CASSMGPQFNEKLFF
14	TRBV7-7	TRBJ1-2	CASSLGGTGYGYTF
14	TRBV6-8	TRBJ2-6	CASSIESGANVLTF
16	TRBV5-1	TRBJ2-3	CASSATLAGITDTQYF
18	TRBV11-3	TRBJ2-3	CASSHIAPFGRLPDTQYF
11	TRBV10-1	TRBJ1-1	CARALFGEAFF